The 18 T cell receptor beta chains given below trace back to one sample, sequenced in a study of spatial heterogeneity in lung cancer. This sample's time point: blood at routine non-recurrence follow-up after resection. The input material, whole RNA from tumor, nontumor lung or frozen PBMC, was sequenced unsorted. MiXCR was run by TCRdb on the 5' RACE reads, yielding one entry per CDR3 protein. The sample has roughly 120,000 distinct CDR3 sequences, 10% to 15% seen once. Specimen: PBMCs, collected at follow-up. The source is a male donor with early-stage non-small cell lung cancer.

This clonotype was found a few times. The rearrangement joins TRBV12-3 or TRBV12-4 to TRBJ2-1; the D gene is possibly TRBD1 (6 bases). The CDR3 has 16 amino acids. Trimming cost V 3 bases and J 6 bases, with 18 bases left between them. The DNA for the CDR3 is TGTGCCAGCAGTTTTGGGGCATGGGGACACACCAATGAGCAGTTCTTC. As protein: CASSFGAWGHTNEQFF.

This clonotype was counted between two and nine times. The chain recombines TRBV20-1 with TRBJ2-7; a weak D match, TRBD2 (5 bases). This CDR3 is built from 12 residues. The V gene's germline CDR1 is DFQATT and CDR2 SNEGSKA (reference sequence). V was shortened by 6 bases and J by 0 bases, with 9 bases between the two germline ends. CDR3 coding DNA: TGCAGTGCCGAAGGGAGCTCCTACGAGCAGTACTTC. Its translation is CSAEGSSYEQYF.

In this sample, this clonotype turned up many times. The chain couples TRBV2 to TRBJ1-3, with D hard to call. V was clipped by 11 bases and J by 2 bases, with 10 bases between them. This CDR3 contains 12 residues. The germline V gene has CDR1 SNHLY and CDR2 FYNNEI. CDR3 coding DNA: TGTGCCCGCAAGGGTGCTGGAAACACCATATATTTT. Its protein product is CARKGAGNTIYF.

This clonotype was observed a few times. The chain employs TRBV28 and TRBJ2-1, with TRBD1 matching 7 bases. The germline V gene has CDR1 MDHEN and CDR2 SYDVKM. The V segment lost 5 bases and the J segment 12 bases; nucleotides outside the gene matches: 4. CDR3 length: 11 residues. The CDR3 region is CASSTRDRQFF. In DNA form, the CDR3 reads TGTGCCAGCAGTACCAGGGACAGGCAGTTCTTC.

A few counts support this clonotype. The rearrangement links TRBV20-1 to TRBJ2-5, with 11 bases fitting TRBD2. V lost 5 bases to trimming and J lost 2 bases; unmatched junction nucleotides: 4. The CDR3 covers 14 residues. CDR1 is DFQATT, CDR2 SNEGSKA, per germline (reference sequence). The CDR3 coding sequence is TGCAGTGCTCCAATAGCGGGGGGGCAAGAGACCCAGTACTTC. This sequence encodes CSAPIAGGQETQYF.

The rearrangement uses TRBV7-9 and TRBJ2-3, with D possibly TRBD2 on 7 matching bases. CDR3 length: 14 residues. V lost 5 bases, J lost 4 bases, and 13 bases lay in between. CDR1 is SEHNR, CDR2 FQNEAQ, per germline (reference sequence). CDR3 protein: CASSLAGAADTQYF. The CDR3, as DNA: TGTGCCAGCAGCCTGGCGGGGGCCGCAGATACGCAGTATTTT.

This chain joins TRBV3-1 and TRBJ2-3, with TRBD2 matching over 10 bases. The CDR3 has 16 amino acids. Germline assignment: CDR1 LGHDT and CDR2 YNNKEL (reference sequence). V trimming: 2 bases; J trimming: 1 base; junction bases outside the gene matches: 3. The CDR3 sequence is CASSQPGTSGTDTQYF. DNA of the CDR3: TGTGCCAGCAGCCAACCCGGGACTAGCGGCACAGATACGCAGTATTTT.

This clonotype was observed a handful of times. The CDR3: CASSLYRNEQFF. The CDR3, as DNA: TGTGCCAGCAGCTTGTACAGAAATGAGCAGTTCTTC. This chain uses TRBV11-2 with TRBJ2-1; D not certain. CDR1 SGHAT and CDR2 FQNNGV come from the germline V gene. Trimming shortened V by 3 bases and J by 7 bases, and 7 bases separated the two germline ends. CDR3 length equals 12 residues.

Ten or more counts support this clonotype. The chain links TRBV20-1 to TRBJ1-5; D is ambiguous. The CDR3 contains 13 residues. Germline V gives CDR1 DFQATT, CDR2 SNEGSKA (reference sequence). Trimming removed 6 bases at V and 1 base at J, with 10 bases between. In DNA form, the CDR3 reads TGCAGTGCCGCAGTGTCAAGCAATCAGCCCCAGCATTTT. It codes for CSAAVSSNQPQHF.

This clonotype was counted at least ten times. The chain links TRBV10-3 to TRBJ1-6; D unclear. The germline CDR1 and CDR2 sequences are ENHRY and SYGVKD. Trimming shortened V by 7 bases and J by 7 bases, and 11 bases separated the two germline ends. The CDR3 consists of 13 residues. The CDR3 region is CAIKLGKNSPLHF. The CDR3, as DNA: TGTGCCATCAAGTTGGGCAAAAATTCACCCCTCCACTTT.

There are many counts of this clonotype. The chain links TRBV6-5 to TRBJ1-2; TRBD1 matches at 7 bases. Germline trimming cut 1 base from V and 8 bases from J; bases unmatched to any gene: 13. The CDR3 is made up of 16 amino acids. CDR1 is MNHEY, CDR2 SVGAGI, per germline. Written as DNA, the CDR3 is TGTGCCAGCAGTTACTTAGGGACAGACTCTGGTGTAGGCTACACCTTC. It codes for CASSYLGTDSGVGYTF.

This chain joins TRBV24-1 and TRBJ2-2; no reliable D call. The CDR3 extends over 15 amino acids. CDR1 is KGHDR, CDR2 SFDVKD, per germline. The V gene lost 9 bases and the J gene lost 0 bases, with 13 bases spanning the gap. Written as DNA, the CDR3 is TGTGCCACCCAGAACGCGGACGCGAACACCGGGGAGCTGTTTTTT. Its translation: CATQNADANTGELFF.

This clonotype appeared a few times. The chain joins TRBV4-3 to TRBJ1-1; the D is unclear. V was shortened by 0 bases and J by 5 bases, with 7 bases between the two germline ends. This CDR3 region has 13 residues. Per the germline V gene, CDR1 is LGHNA and CDR2 is YSLEER. The CDR3 DNA follows: TGCGCCAGCAGCCAAGATCTACAGACTGAAGCTTTCTTT. Translating gives CASSQDLQTEAFF.

The chain links TRBV6-2 or TRBV6-3 to TRBJ1-1; D is possibly TRBD1 (6 bases). CDR3 length: 13 residues. CDR1 and CDR2 from the germline V gene are MNHEY and SVGEGT. V was trimmed by 5 bases and J by 5 bases, leaving 12 bases between them. The CDR3 loop is CASSNRGGTEAFF. CDR3 DNA: TGTGCCAGCAGTAATAGAGGGGGAACTGAAGCTTTCTTT.

The genes are TRBV24-1 and TRBJ1-1; maybe TRBD1 (6 bases). The CDR3 runs to 13 residues. Germline CDR1 and CDR2: KGHDR and SFDVKD. Trimming pared 1 base from V and 5 bases from J, leaving 7 bases between. CDR3 sequence (DNA): TGTGCCACCAGTGATTTTAGGGGGACTGAAGCTTTCTTT. Translated, it gives CATSDFRGTEAFF.

The table lists this clonotype with many counts. CDR3 region: CASRRPGTGRGYTF. As DNA, the CDR3 is TGTGCCAGCAGGCGTCCCGGGACAGGGAGAGGCTACACCTTC. The chain joins TRBV6-5 to TRBJ1-2; TRBD1 matches 9 bases. With 6 bases clipped from V and 8 bases from J, the junction kept 10 bases outside the gene matches. The CDR3 extends over 14 amino acids. Germline-derived CDR1 and CDR2 are MNHEY and SVGAGI.

This clonotype was detected a few times. The chain has TRBV6-1 and TRBJ2-5, with D unclear. CDR1 is MNHNS, CDR2 SASEGT, per germline. CDR3 length: 14 residues. V dropped 6 bases and J dropped 2 bases, with 13 bases sitting between them. The CDR3 loop reads CASRVRPKQETQYF. The CDR3, as DNA: TGTGCCAGCAGAGTCCGGCCAAAGCAAGAGACCCAGTACTTC.

This clonotype was found many times. The chain links TRBV9 to TRBJ1-5; 8 nucleotides line up with TRBD1. This CDR3 has 15 residues. V trimming: 4 bases; J trimming: 2 bases; junction bases outside the gene matches: 5. Germline CDR1 is SGDLS and CDR2 is YYNGEE. CDR3 sequence (DNA): TGTGCCAGCAGCCCCGGACAGGGAGGCAATCAGCCCCAGCATTTT. Protein product: CASSPGQGGNQPQHF.